The 12 T cell receptor beta chains listed next were all sequenced from one sample in a study of T cell responses to AZD1222 COVID-19 vaccine. The table came from immunoSEQ multiplex PCR; TCRdb's copy has only in-frame clones and leaves some out. The table lists roughly 120,000 clones, around 87% of them singletons. The sample here was peripheral blood, taken 28 days after the second AZD1222 dose. These receptor sequences come from an adult who received the AZD1222 COVID-19 vaccine.

CDR3 coding DNA: TGCGCCAGCCGTTACGGACAGCCCCAAGAGACCCAGTACTTC. Amino acids: CASRYGQPQETQYF. The V call is TRBV5-1, the J call TRBJ2-5; D is perhaps TRBD1 (6 bases). Germline-derived CDR1 and CDR2 are SGHRS and YFSETQ. The CDR3 contains 14 residues. V was trimmed by 7 bases and J by 1 base, leaving 14 bases between them.

V and J are TRBV6-5 and TRBJ2-1; perhaps TRBD1 as D (5 bases). Germline V gives CDR1 MNHEY, CDR2 SVGAGI. This CDR3 is 15 amino acids long. V was cut by 4 bases and J by 7 bases, with 17 bases left in between. The CDR3 region is CASSSQGRTFNEQFF. In nucleotides, the CDR3 is TGTGCCAGCAGTTCCCAGGGCCGAACGTTTAATGAGCAGTTCTTC.

In DNA, the CDR3 is TGTGCCAGCAGTGAAGGGCAGGATAATTCACCCCTCCACTTT. It translates to CASSEGQDNSPLHF. The chain recombines TRBV6-1 with TRBJ1-6; no reliable D call. The CDR3 length is 14 residues. CDR1 and CDR2 (germline): MNHNS, SASEGT. Between the trimmed V and J ends, which lost 1 base and 5 bases, there was a span of 6 bases.

V is TRBV28 and J is TRBJ2-7; 11 positions agree with TRBD2. The CDR3 totals 14 residues. CDR1 and CDR2 (germline): MDHEN, SYDVKM. The V gene end was trimmed by 8 bases and the J gene end by 3 bases; junction bases not matched to a gene: 6. The CDR3 here is CASRTSGFNYEQYF. In DNA form, the CDR3 reads TGTGCCAGCCGGACTAGCGGGTTCAACTACGAGCAGTACTTC.

The chain employs TRBV7-9 and TRBJ2-3; 13 bases align to TRBD2. V shed 1 base and J 6 bases; nucleotides not matched to a gene: 4. CDR1 is SEHNR and CDR2 is FQNEAQ in the germline V gene (reference sequence). There are 16 residues in the CDR3. The DNA of the CDR3 is TGTGCCAGCAGCTTAGGGGGACTAGCGGGAACGGATACGCAGTATTTT. It yields the protein CASSLGGLAGTDTQYF.

This chain joins TRBV5-4 and TRBJ2-5; the match to TRBD2 covers 7 bases. Trimming at V came to 4 bases and at J to 0 bases, leaving 9 bases not matched to a gene. The germline gives CDR1 SGHNT, CDR2 YYREEE (reference sequence). CDR3 size: 16 residues. DNA for the CDR3: TGTGCCAGCAGCCCAAGTCCGCGGGGGTACCAAGAGACCCAGTACTTC. Translation: CASSPSPRGYQETQYF.

This rearrangement joins TRBV30 to TRBJ1-2, with D maybe TRBD1 (5 bases). The CDR3 contains 11 residues. CDR1 and CDR2 from the germline V gene are GTSNPN and SVGIG (reference sequence). V was pared by 4 bases and J by 8 bases, with 11 bases between. DNA of the CDR3: TGTGCCTGGACGACGGGACCCGGCTACACCTTC. It specifies CAWTTGPGYTF.

This clone was counted only a few times. The CDR3 DNA follows: TGTGCCAGCAGTTCCTCGGGTAGGGTTAACAATGAGCAGTTCTTC. Residues: CASSSSGRVNNEQFF. This chain uses TRBV6-4 with TRBJ2-1; D is uncertain. The CDR3 length is 15 residues. From germline, CDR1 is MRHNA and CDR2 SNTAGT. Trimming left V 5 bases short and J 5 bases short, with 16 bases between.

The chain couples TRBV10-3 to TRBJ1-5; TRBD1 agrees at 8 bases. This CDR3 comprises 12 residues. Trimming cost V 10 bases and J 5 bases; bases outside gene matches: 4. CDR1 and CDR2 (germline): ENHRY, SYGVKD. CDR3 protein: CATQGADQPQHF. The CDR3 DNA reads TGTGCCACCCAGGGGGCAGATCAGCCCCAGCATTTT.

This sequence joins TRBV5-4 and TRBJ2-7; D possibly matches TRBD1 or TRBD2 (5 bases each). Trimming stripped 4 bases from V and 6 bases from J, with 17 bases between. The CDR3 covers 14 residues. CDR1 and CDR2 from the germline V gene are SGHNT and YYREEE (reference sequence). The CDR3 sequence is CASSPGASWGEQYF. The CDR3 DNA reads as TGTGCCAGCAGCCCCGGGGCTAGTTGGGGCGAGCAGTACTTC.

This clone was counted once. This sequence joins TRBV27 and TRBJ2-7; D uncertain. CDR3 size: 13 residues. V gave up 7 bases and J gave up 7 bases, with 17 bases separating them. Germline V CDR1 and CDR2: MNHEY, SMNVEV (reference sequence). The CDR3 spells CASKSPLLGEQYF. The DNA of the CDR3 is TGTGCCAGCAAATCGCCCCTCCTGGGGGAGCAGTACTTC.

The rearrangement joins TRBV30 to TRBJ1-6; no definite D call. CDR3 length: 12 amino acids. The V and J ends lost 0 bases and 10 bases respectively, with 7 bases between them. Germline V gives CDR1 GTSNPN, CDR2 SVGIG (reference sequence). This chain's CDR3 is CAWSVTESPLHF. CDR3 nucleotide sequence: TGTGCCTGGAGTGTGACGGAGTCACCCCTCCACTTT.